The 8 T cell receptor beta chains below were found in one sample sequenced in a study of control samples from healthy donors and cancer patients (TCRdb year 2020). Libraries came from the immunoSEQ multiplex PCR assay. TCRdb holds this immuneACCESS table with in-frame rearrangements only. Some clones are missing; in checked studies, unresolved V genes explain under half, and the rest has no known cause. The sample includes 110,000 to 150,000 clones, with about nine tenths observed a single time. Around 10% of the sample rests with the top ten. What was sequenced was blood. These receptors all come from a woman in her 30s in good health.

The chain uses TRBV4-1 and TRBJ2-3; TRBD1 is a possible D gene (6 bases). V gave up 3 bases and J gave up 0 bases, with 13 bases separating them. Germline CDR1 MGHRA, CDR2 YSYEKL. The CDR3 totals 16 residues. The CDR3 nucleotides read TGCGCCAGCAGCCACCGATACAGGGAGAGCACAGATACGCAGTATTTT. Translating it yields CASSHRYRESTDTQYF.

The chain joins TRBV10-3 to TRBJ2-2, with unresolved D. Trimming took 7 bases from V and 7 from J, leaving 13 bases between them. This CDR3 contains 13 residues. Per the germline V gene, CDR1 is ENHRY and CDR2 is SYGVKD. CDR3 sequence reads: CAITPDDLGELFF. DNA of the CDR3: TGTGCCATCACCCCGGACGATCTCGGGGAGCTGTTTTTT.

The chain employs TRBV6-5 and TRBJ1-5, with D possibly being TRBD1 (5 bases). V lost 4 bases, J lost 0 bases, and 10 bases lay in between. This CDR3 has 15 amino acids. CDR1 MNHEY and CDR2 SVGAGI come from the germline V gene. CDR3 coding DNA: TGTGCCAGCAGTTTACAGGCGTATAGCAATCAGCCCCAGCATTTT. Encoded protein: CASSLQAYSNQPQHF.

This clone was observed a few times. V and J are TRBV6-6 and TRBJ1-2, with D possibly matching TRBD1 (5 bases). Germline-derived CDR1 and CDR2 are MNHNY and SVGAGI (reference sequence). The CDR3 consists of 13 residues. Trimming stripped 6 bases from V and 4 bases from J, with 12 bases between. The CDR3: CASSQGSGYGYTF. The DNA of the CDR3 is TGTGCCAGCAGCCAGGGATCTGGCTATGGCTACACCTTC.

The chain employs TRBV6-4 and TRBJ1-1; weak D call: TRBD1 (5 bases). The CDR3 covers 16 residues. V lost 0 bases, J lost 0 bases, and 11 bases lay in between. The germline V gene encodes CDR1 MRHNA and CDR2 SNTAGT. The CDR3 is CASSDSYGGMNTEAFF. DNA for the CDR3: TGTGCCAGCAGTGACTCGTATGGGGGGATGAACACTGAAGCTTTCTTT.

The rearrangement links TRBV30 to TRBJ1-6; D gene unclear. This CDR3 has 13 residues. The germline V and J ends were trimmed by 8 bases and 1 base, with 9 bases remaining between them. CDR1 is GTSNPN and CDR2 is SVGIG in the germline V gene (reference sequence). The DNA for the CDR3 is TGTGCCGCCAGGTTTTCCTATAATTCACCCCTCCACTTT. Its protein is CAARFSYNSPLHF.

V usage is TRBV3-1 (or the pseudogene TRBV3-2) and J usage is TRBJ1-1; TRBD1 might be the D (5 bases). CDR3 length equals 14 residues. Germline V gene lookup returns CDR1 LGHDT and CDR2 YNNKEL (reference sequence). V was shortened by 4 bases and J by 2 bases, with 11 bases between the two germline ends. CDR3 sequence: CASSPLTDNTEAFF. As DNA, the CDR3 is TGTGCCAGCAGCCCCTTGACAGATAACACTGAAGCTTTCTTT.

The chain joins TRBV29-1 to TRBJ2-7; D is uncertain. The CDR3 contains 14 residues. V was clipped by 6 bases and J by 3 bases, with 18 bases between them. CDR1 and CDR2 from the germline V gene are SQVTM and ANQGSEA. The CDR3, as DNA: TGCAGCGTGCTGAAACCGGACGGCCGCTACGAGCAGTACTTC. It is translated as CSVLKPDGRYEQYF.